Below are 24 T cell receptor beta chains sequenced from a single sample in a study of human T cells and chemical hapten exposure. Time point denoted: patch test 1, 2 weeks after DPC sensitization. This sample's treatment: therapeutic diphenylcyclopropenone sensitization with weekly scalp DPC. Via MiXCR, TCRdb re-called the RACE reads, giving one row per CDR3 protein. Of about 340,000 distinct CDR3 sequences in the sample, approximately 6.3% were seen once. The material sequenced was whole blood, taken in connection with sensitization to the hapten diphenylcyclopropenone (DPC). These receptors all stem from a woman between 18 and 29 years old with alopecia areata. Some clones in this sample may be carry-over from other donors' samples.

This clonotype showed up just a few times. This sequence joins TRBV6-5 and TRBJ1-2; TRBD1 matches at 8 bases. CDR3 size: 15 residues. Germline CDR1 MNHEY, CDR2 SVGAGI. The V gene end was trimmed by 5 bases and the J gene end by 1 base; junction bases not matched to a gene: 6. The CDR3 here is CASSRQGKSNYGYTF. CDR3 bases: TGTGCCAGCAGTAGACAGGGGAAGAGTAACTATGGCTACACCTTC.

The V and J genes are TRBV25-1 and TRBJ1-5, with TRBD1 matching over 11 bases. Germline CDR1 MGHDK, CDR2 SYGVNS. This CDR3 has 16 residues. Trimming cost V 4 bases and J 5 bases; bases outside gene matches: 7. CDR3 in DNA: TGTGCCAGCAGTGGAAGGGGGACAGGGGGGTATCAGCCCCAGCATTTT. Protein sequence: CASSGRGTGGYQPQHF.

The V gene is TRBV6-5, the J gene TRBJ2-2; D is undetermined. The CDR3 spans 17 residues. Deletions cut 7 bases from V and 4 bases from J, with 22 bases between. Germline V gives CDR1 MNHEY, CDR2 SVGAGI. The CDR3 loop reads CASTVRLVFSGTGELFF. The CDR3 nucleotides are TGTGCCAGCACTGTAAGACTGGTATTCTCCGGCACCGGGGAGCTGTTTTTT.

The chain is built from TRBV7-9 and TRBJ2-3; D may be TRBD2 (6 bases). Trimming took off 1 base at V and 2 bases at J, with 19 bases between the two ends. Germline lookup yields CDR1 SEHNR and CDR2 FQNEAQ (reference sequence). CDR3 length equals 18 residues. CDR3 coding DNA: TGTGCCAGCAGCTTAGGGATTACCGGGACTCTCAACACAGATACGCAGTATTTT. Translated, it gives CASSLGITGTLNTDTQYF.

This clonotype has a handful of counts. The CDR3 protein is CASSWGQVTNGYTF. The CDR3, as DNA: TGTGCCAGCAGCTGGGGACAGGTGACAAATGGCTACACCTTC. The rearrangement uses TRBV7-8 and TRBJ1-2, with 8 bases matching TRBD1. V shed 4 bases and J 6 bases; nucleotides not matched to a gene: 7. The CDR3 extends over 14 amino acids. Germline V gene sequence: CDR1 SGHVS, CDR2 FQNEAQ.

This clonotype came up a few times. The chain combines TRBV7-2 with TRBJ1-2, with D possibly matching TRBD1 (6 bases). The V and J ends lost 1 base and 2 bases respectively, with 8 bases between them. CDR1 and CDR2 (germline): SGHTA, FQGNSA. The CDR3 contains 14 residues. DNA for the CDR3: TGTGCCAGCAGCTTAGAGCAGGGGAACTATGGCTACACCTTC. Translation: CASSLEQGNYGYTF.

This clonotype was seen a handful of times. The CDR3 spells CASSQGVVRGEKLFF. DNA for the CDR3: TGTGCCAGCAGCCAAGGGGTTGTCAGAGGGGAAAAACTGTTTTTT. The V call is TRBV4-2, the J call TRBJ1-4, with unresolved D. Germline CDR1 is LGHNA and CDR2 is YNFKEQ. The CDR3 length is 15 residues. With 1 base removed from V and 8 bases from J, the gap between germline ends came to 14 bases.

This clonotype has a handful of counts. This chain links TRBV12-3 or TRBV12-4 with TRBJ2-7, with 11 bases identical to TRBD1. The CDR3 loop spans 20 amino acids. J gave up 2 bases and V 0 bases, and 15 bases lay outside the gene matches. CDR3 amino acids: CASSLAERTGGKPTPYEQYF. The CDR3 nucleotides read TGTGCCAGCAGTTTAGCTGAAAGGACAGGGGGCAAGCCCACCCCCTACGAGCAGTACTTC.

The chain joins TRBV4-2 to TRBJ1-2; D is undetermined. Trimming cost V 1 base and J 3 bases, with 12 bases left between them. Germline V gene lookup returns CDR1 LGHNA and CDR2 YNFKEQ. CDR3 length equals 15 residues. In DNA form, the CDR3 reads TGTGCCAGCAGCCAAGGTGTTGAGGGCTACTATGGCTACACCTTC. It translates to CASSQGVEGYYGYTF.

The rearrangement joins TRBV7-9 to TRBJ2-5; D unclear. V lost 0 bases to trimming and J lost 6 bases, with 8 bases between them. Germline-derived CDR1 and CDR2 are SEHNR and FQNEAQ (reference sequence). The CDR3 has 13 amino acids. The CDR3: CASSLAVYQTQYF. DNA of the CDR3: TGTGCCAGCAGCTTAGCCGTCTACCAGACCCAGTACTTC.

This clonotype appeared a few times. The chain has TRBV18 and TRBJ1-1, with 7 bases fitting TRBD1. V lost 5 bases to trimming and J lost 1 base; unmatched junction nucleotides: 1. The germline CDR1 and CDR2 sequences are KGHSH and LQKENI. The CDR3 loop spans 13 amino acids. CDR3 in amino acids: CASSTGANTEAFF. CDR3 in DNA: TGTGCCAGCTCAACAGGGGCGAACACTGAAGCTTTCTTT.

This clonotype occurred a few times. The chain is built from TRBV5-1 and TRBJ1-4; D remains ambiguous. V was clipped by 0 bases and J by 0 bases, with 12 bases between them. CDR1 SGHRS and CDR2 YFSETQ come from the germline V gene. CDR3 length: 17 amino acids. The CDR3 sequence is CASSLEFRLATNEKLFF. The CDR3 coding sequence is TGCGCCAGCAGCTTGGAATTCAGACTTGCAACTAATGAAAAACTGTTTTTT.

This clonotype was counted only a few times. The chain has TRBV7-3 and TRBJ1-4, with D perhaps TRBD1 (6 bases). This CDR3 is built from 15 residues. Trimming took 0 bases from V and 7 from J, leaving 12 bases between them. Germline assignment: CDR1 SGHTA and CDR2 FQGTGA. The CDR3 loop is CASSLTGRGSEKLFF. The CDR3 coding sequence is TGTGCCAGCAGCTTAACGGGAAGGGGGAGTGAAAAACTGTTTTTT.

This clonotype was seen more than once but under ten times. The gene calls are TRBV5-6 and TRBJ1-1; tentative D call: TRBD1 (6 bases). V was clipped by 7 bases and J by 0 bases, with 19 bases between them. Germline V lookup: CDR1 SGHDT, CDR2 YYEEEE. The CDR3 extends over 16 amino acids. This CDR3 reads CASRGPFQGVNTEAFF. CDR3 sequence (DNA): TGTGCCAGCCGGGGGCCTTTTCAGGGCGTGAACACTGAAGCTTTCTTT.

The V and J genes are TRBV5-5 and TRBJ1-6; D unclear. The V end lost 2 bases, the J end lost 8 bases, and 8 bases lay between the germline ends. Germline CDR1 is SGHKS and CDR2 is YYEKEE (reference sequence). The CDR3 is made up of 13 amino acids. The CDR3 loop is CASSLASYSPLHF. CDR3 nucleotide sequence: TGTGCCAGCAGCTTAGCATCTTATTCACCCCTCCACTTT.

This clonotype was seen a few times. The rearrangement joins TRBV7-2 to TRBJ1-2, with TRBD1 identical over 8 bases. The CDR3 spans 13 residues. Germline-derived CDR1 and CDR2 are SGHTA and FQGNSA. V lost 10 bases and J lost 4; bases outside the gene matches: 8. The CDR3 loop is CATAGGGSYGYTF. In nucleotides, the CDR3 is TGTGCCACCGCAGGGGGCGGATCCTATGGCTACACCTTC.

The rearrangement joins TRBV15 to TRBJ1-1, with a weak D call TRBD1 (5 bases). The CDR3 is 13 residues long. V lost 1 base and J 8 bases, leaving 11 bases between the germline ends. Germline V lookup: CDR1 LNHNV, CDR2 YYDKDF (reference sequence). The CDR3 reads CATSRVGTDEAFF. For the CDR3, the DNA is TGTGCCACCAGCAGAGTAGGGACGGACGAAGCTTTCTTT.

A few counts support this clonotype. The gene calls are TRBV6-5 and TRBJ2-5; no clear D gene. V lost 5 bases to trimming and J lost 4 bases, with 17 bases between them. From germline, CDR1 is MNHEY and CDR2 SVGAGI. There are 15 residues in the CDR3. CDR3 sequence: CASSQGRLGSETQYF. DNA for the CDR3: TGTGCCAGCAGTCAAGGACGCCTGGGGTCAGAGACCCAGTACTTC.

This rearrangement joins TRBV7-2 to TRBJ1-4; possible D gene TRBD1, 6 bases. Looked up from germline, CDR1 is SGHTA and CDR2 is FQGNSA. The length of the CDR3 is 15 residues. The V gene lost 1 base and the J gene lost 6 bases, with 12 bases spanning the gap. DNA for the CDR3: TGTGCCAGCAGCTTAGATCAGGGGAAGGATGAAAAACTGTTTTTT. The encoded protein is CASSLDQGKDEKLFF. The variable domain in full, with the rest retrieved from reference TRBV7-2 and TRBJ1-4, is GAGVSQSPSNKVTEKGKDVELRCDPISGHTALYWYRQSLGQGLEFLIYFQGNSAPDKSGLPSDRFSAERTGGSVSTLTIQRTQQEDSAVYLCASSLDQGKDEKLFFGSGTQLSVL.

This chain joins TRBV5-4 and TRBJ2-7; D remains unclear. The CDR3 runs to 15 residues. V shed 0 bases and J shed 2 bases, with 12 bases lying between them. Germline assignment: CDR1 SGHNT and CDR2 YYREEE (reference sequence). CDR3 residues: CASSLGIDTTYEQYF. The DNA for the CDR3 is TGTGCCAGCAGCTTGGGGATAGACACCACCTACGAGCAGTACTTC.

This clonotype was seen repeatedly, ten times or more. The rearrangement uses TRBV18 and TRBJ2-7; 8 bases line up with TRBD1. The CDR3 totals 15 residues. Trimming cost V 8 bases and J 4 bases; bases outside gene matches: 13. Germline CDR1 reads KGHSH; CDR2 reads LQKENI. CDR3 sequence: CASSPAGQGLYEQYF. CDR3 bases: TGTGCCAGCAGTCCCGCCGGACAGGGTTTATACGAGCAGTACTTC.

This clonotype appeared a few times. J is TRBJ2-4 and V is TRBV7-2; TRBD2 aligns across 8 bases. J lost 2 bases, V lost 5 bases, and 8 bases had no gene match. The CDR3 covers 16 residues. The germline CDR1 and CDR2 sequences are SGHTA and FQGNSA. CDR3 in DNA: TGTGCCAGCAGCCCCGCGCCGGGAGGGACCAAAAACATTCAGTACTTC. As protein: CASSPAPGGTKNIQYF.

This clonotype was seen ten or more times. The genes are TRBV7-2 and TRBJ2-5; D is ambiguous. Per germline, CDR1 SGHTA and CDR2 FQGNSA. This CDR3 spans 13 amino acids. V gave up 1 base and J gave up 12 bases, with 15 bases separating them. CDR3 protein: CASSLGLGDGKYF. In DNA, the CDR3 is TGTGCCAGCAGCTTAGGTCTCGGAGACGGCAAGTACTTC.

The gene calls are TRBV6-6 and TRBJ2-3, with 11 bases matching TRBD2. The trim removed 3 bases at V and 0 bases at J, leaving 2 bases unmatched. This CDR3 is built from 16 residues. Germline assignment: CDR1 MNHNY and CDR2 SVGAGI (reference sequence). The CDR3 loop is CASSYLAGGSTDTQYF. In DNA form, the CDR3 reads TGTGCCAGCAGTTATCTAGCGGGGGGAAGCACAGATACGCAGTATTTT.